This TCR beta chain was captured by sequencing in a study of blood T cell repertoires in COVID-19. Study information: There were acute and convalescent COVID-19 samples, and they came from the United States, Italy and Spain. T cells, B-cell-depleted T cells, or PBMCs supplied cDNA or gDNA.

Original data processing: Reference gene primer amplification gave estimated nucleated cell counts. Data came from immunoSEQ multiplex PCR; TCRdb stores just in-frame clones and leaves some out. V and J calls and clone size are given by that table; D and trimming were obtained from the DNA. The sample has about 200,000 clones; about 78% are singletons. Trimming cost V 5 bases and J 4 bases, with 9 bases left between them. The germline CDR1 and CDR2 sequences are SEHNR and FQNEAQ (reference sequence). The CDR3 runs 14 residues. The sequenced material came from peripheral blood. The chain carries TRBV7-9 and TRBJ1-6, with D possibly being TRBD1 (6 bases). The TCR was taken from a woman in her 70s with acute or convalescent COVID-19. This chain's CDR3 is CASSQTGYNSPLHF. Written as DNA, the CDR3 is TGTGCCAGCAGCCAAACAGGGTATAATTCACCCCTCCACTTT.